What follows are 31 T cell receptor beta chains derived from one specimen sequenced in a study of beta chain features in type 1 diabetes. Study findings and constraints: Shorter TCRB CDR3s, moderately but significantly so, were found in Type 1 diabetes patients in all four CD4+ subsets.

Their antigen targets remain unknown. Since all of the isolated RNA was reverse transcribed, expressed TCRB transcripts were what got sequenced. Sequenced by immunoSEQ multiplex PCR; TCRdb stores in-frame clones only, minus some. The data contain a few hundred thousand clones, about 13% of them singletons. The material sequenced was naive CD4+ T cells from blood. The receptors here all came from a man aged 30 to 39 with type 1 diabetes.

The genes are TRBV9 and TRBJ1-1; D not certain. Trimming pared 0 bases from V and 6 bases from J, leaving 12 bases between. The CDR3 length is 14 residues. CDR1 SGDLS and CDR2 YYNGEE come from the germline V gene. The CDR3 loop reads CASSVGLANAEAFF. The CDR3 DNA sequence: TGTGCCAGCAGCGTAGGTTTGGCCAACGCTGAAGCTTTCTTT.

In its sample, this clone was seen a few times. The J gene is TRBJ2-7, the V gene TRBV30; D is possibly TRBD2 (6 bases). The CDR3 is made up of 12 amino acids. CDR1 is GTSNPN, CDR2 SVGIG, per germline (reference sequence). Trimming stripped 5 bases from V and 2 bases from J, with 10 bases between. CDR3: CAWGAGTYEQYF. CDR3 nucleotide sequence: TGTGCCTGGGGGGCGGGGACCTACGAGCAGTACTTC.

This clone was seen only a few times. This same CDR3 is encoded by further DNA sequences in the sample. The chain carries TRBV2 and TRBJ2-7; possible D gene TRBD2, 6 bases. The CDR3 extends over 13 amino acids. V lost 6 bases and J lost 2, with 11 bases in between. Germline loops: CDR1 SNHLY, CDR2 FYNNEI. The CDR3 nucleotides read TGTGCCAGCAGAGGCACGGGAGCCTACGAGCAGTACTTC. This encodes CASRGTGAYEQYF.

This clone appeared a few times. This chain links TRBV6-5 with TRBJ1-5; no clear D gene. The V gene's germline CDR1 is MNHEY and CDR2 SVGAGI. Trimming cost V 0 bases and J 5 bases, with 5 bases left between them. The CDR3 runs to 13 residues. The CDR3 DNA reads as TGTGCCAGCAGTTACTCTCCCTATCAGCCCCAGCATTTT. It yields the protein CASSYSPYQPQHF.

This clone has only a few counts. CDR3 DNA: TGTGCCAGCAGTTTCCCAACCGGACAGGGCCATGGCTACACCTTC. It translates to CASSFPTGQGHGYTF. The V gene is TRBV28, the J gene TRBJ1-2; the match to TRBD1 covers 8 bases. V shed 3 bases and J 6 bases; nucleotides not matched to a gene: 9. This CDR3 spans 15 amino acids. The V gene's germline CDR1 is MDHEN and CDR2 SYDVKM.

The chain couples TRBV6-6 to TRBJ1-2; D perhaps matches TRBD1 (6 bases). In germline, CDR1 is MNHNY, CDR2 SVGAGI (reference sequence). V was clipped by 6 bases and J by 2 bases, with 10 bases between them. CDR3 length: 13 residues. The CDR3 loop reads CASRSGDNYGYTF. The CDR3 DNA reads TGTGCCAGCAGATCAGGGGACAACTATGGCTACACCTTC.

This clone was recorded a few times. This rearrangement joins TRBV21-1 to TRBJ2-5; the D call in the table, TRBD2, was not verified against the DNA. TRBV21-1 is shown as a pseudogene. The CDR3 is 20 amino acids. This chain's CDR3 is CASSSSPRTNPLGTQETQYF. The DNA for the CDR3 is TGTGCCAGCAGCAGTAGCCCACGAACCAACCCCCTTGGCACACAAGAGACCCAGTACTTC.

The chain carries TRBV5-4 and TRBJ2-3; TRBD2 matches at 14 bases. J was trimmed by 4 bases and V by 5 bases; bases with no gene match: 9. Germline CDR1 SGHNT, CDR2 YYREEE (reference sequence). This CDR3 contains 17 residues. The CDR3 loop reads CASRSGGLAGAADTQYF. The DNA for the CDR3 is TGTGCCAGCAGGTCAGGGGGACTAGCGGGAGCGGCAGATACGCAGTATTTT.

CDR3 bases: TGTGCCAGCAGCCAAGACGCGGCTCCGGGACACCGTTCCTACAATGAGCAGTTCTTC. Its protein product is CASSQDAAPGHRSYNEQFF. The genes are TRBV14 and TRBJ2-1, with D possibly being TRBD1 (6 bases). Germline V gene data show CDR1 as SGHDN and CDR2 as FVKESK. The CDR3 sequence is 19 residues long. V lost 0 bases and J lost 1, with 19 bases in between.

Comments on this clone: Other DNA sequences from this sample encode an identical CDR3 as well. The J gene is TRBJ2-5, the V gene TRBV7-3; D may be TRBD2 (6 bases). CDR3 size: 13 residues. V was trimmed by 5 bases and J by 5 bases, leaving 12 bases between them. Germline V gene lookup returns CDR1 SGHTA and CDR2 FQGTGA. This CDR3 is CASSPGTSETQYF. The CDR3 DNA reads as TGTGCCAGCAGCCCTGGGACTTCGGAGACCCAGTACTTC.

A few counts support this clone. The chain combines TRBV6-1 with TRBJ1-1; 8 nucleotides agree with TRBD1. The CDR3 totals 14 residues. J gave up 4 bases and V 4 bases, and 5 bases lay outside the gene matches. Germline lookup yields CDR1 MNHNS and CDR2 SASEGT. The CDR3 sequence is CASSGTTGGTEAFF. CDR3 nucleotides: TGTGCCAGCAGTGGAACTACAGGGGGCACTGAAGCTTTCTTT.

There are a few counts of this clone. The chain uses TRBV20-1 and TRBJ1-4; D is undetermined. The germline CDR1 and CDR2 sequences are DFQATT and SNEGSKA (reference sequence). CDR3 length: 10 amino acids. The ends were cut back, 3 bases at V and 8 bases at J, with 4 bases in the middle. This CDR3 is CSASAEKLFF. CDR3 nucleotide sequence: TGCAGTGCTAGTGCGGAAAAACTGTTTTTT.

The chain uses TRBV7-2 and TRBJ2-1; 11 bases map to TRBD2. V lost 5 bases, J lost 4 bases, and 10 bases stayed unmatched. Germline values: CDR1 SGHTA, CDR2 FQGNSA. The CDR3 loop spans 17 amino acids. CDR3 loop: CASSPRGGLAGYNEQFF. CDR3 nucleotide sequence: TGTGCCAGCAGCCCTCGTGGTGGACTAGCGGGTTACAATGAGCAGTTCTTC.

This clone was seen a handful of times. The chain uses TRBV2 and TRBJ2-7, with TRBD1 matching over 7 bases. Losses at the gene ends were 3 bases for V and 4 bases for J; bases not matched to a gene: 6. Germline CDR1 SNHLY, CDR2 FYNNEI. This CDR3 is 14 amino acids long. CDR3 sequence: CASSDGTVLYEQYF. CDR3 coding DNA: TGTGCCAGCAGTGACGGGACAGTCCTATACGAGCAGTACTTC.

The gene calls are TRBV6-1 and TRBJ2-2, with 11 bases aligning to TRBD2. The ends lost 4 bases at V and 6 bases at J; junction bases unmatched: 7. Germline V gene lookup returns CDR1 MNHNS and CDR2 SASEGT. There are 16 residues in the CDR3. The CDR3 loop reads CASSGVAGGPPGELFF. The CDR3 nucleotides read TGTGCCAGCAGTGGAGTAGCGGGAGGGCCCCCCGGGGAGCTGTTTTTT.

This clone was counted between two and nine times. The chain is built from TRBV28 and TRBJ1-5; D remains unclear. Germline loops: CDR1 MDHEN, CDR2 SYDVKM. Trimming stripped 4 bases from V and 1 base from J, with 14 bases between. The CDR3 covers 16 residues. This CDR3 reads CASSSAEERSNQPQHF. In DNA form, the CDR3 reads TGTGCCAGCAGTTCTGCTGAGGAGAGGAGCAATCAGCCCCAGCATTTT.

This CDR3 reads CASIAGPTYEQYF. CDR3 sequence (DNA): TGTGCCAGCATCGCGGGGCCCACCTACGAGCAGTACTTC. This chain uses TRBV28 with TRBJ2-5; possibly TRBD2 for D (6 bases). The J call may not be correct, given that the DNA end is closer to TRBJ2-7. The CDR3 is 13 amino acids. Germline values: CDR1 MDHEN, CDR2 SYDVKM.

This clone was counted between two and nine times. The chain couples TRBV6-5 to TRBJ2-3, with D possibly matching TRBD1 (6 bases). The CDR3 totals 15 residues. Germline-derived CDR1 and CDR2 are MNHEY and SVGAGI. Trimming took 5 bases from V and 4 from J, leaving 16 bases between them. CDR3: CASSPVRQAADTQYF. In nucleotides, the CDR3 is TGTGCCAGCAGTCCAGTCCGACAGGCCGCAGATACGCAGTATTTT.

The rearrangement uses TRBV30 and TRBJ2-1; 13 bases fit TRBD2. Germline trimming cut 2 bases from V and 3 bases from J; bases unmatched to any gene: 7. The CDR3 sequence is 17 residues long. CDR1 is GTSNPN and CDR2 is SVGIG in the germline V gene (reference sequence). CDR3 residues: CAWSSGTSGNSYNEQFF. The CDR3, as DNA: TGTGCCTGGAGTTCAGGGACTAGCGGGAACAGCTACAATGAGCAGTTCTTC. Full variable domain (remainder filled in from reference TRBV30 and TRBJ2-1): SQTIHQWPATLVQPVGSPLSLECTVEGTSNPNLYWYRQAAGRGLQLLFYSVGIGQISSEVPQNLSASRPQDRQFILSSKKLLLSDSGFYLCAWSSGTSGNSYNEQFFGPGTRLTVL.

V and J are TRBV5-1 and TRBJ1-2; D unresolved. There are 12 residues in the CDR3. Deletions cut 4 bases from V and 4 bases from J, with 8 bases between. Looked up from germline, CDR1 is SGHRS and CDR2 is YFSETQ. DNA of the CDR3: TGCGCCAGCAGCCCCCCGGGCTATGGCTACACCTTC. It is translated as CASSPPGYGYTF.

This clone came up a few times. The V call is TRBV18, the J call TRBJ2-3, with a possible D match to TRBD1 (8 bases). Trimming cost V 3 bases and J 3 bases, with 16 bases left between them. Germline CDR1 and CDR2: KGHSH and LQKENI. CDR3 length equals 16 residues. CDR3 DNA: TGTGCCAGCTCACCTCAAGACAGGGGAGGGACAGATACGCAGTATTTT. Translating it yields CASSPQDRGGTDTQYF.

This clone turned up a few times. This sequence joins TRBV28 and TRBJ1-3; tentative D call: TRBD1 (6 bases). There are 14 residues in the CDR3. The V and J ends lost 4 bases and 4 bases respectively, with 11 bases between them. Germline CDR1 and CDR2: MDHEN and SYDVKM. CDR3 coding DNA: TGTGCCAGCAGTTCCGGGACACTGGGAAACACCATATATTTT. Translation gives CASSSGTLGNTIYF. The complete variable domain, with remaining parts taken from reference TRBV28 and TRBJ1-3, reads DVKVTQSSRYLVKRTGEKVFLECVQDMDHENMFWYRQDPGLGLRLIYFSYDVKMKEKGDIPEGYSVSREKKERFSLILESASTNQTSMYLCASSSGTLGNTIYFGEGSWLTVV.

The chain couples TRBV27 to TRBJ2-7; the match to TRBD2 covers 7 bases. There are 14 residues in the CDR3. Germline loops: CDR1 MNHEY, CDR2 SMNVEV (reference sequence). The ends lost 4 bases at V and 0 bases at J; junction bases unmatched: 3. CDR3 region: CASSSSGYSYEQYF. The DNA for the CDR3 is TGTGCCAGCAGTTCTAGCGGTTACTCCTACGAGCAGTACTTC.

In its sample, this clone was seen a few times. The CDR3: CSARATVEAFF. The CDR3 bases are TGCAGTGCTAGGGCGACAGTTGAAGCTTTCTTT. The chain carries TRBV20-1 and TRBJ1-1; D may be TRBD1 (5 bases). CDR1 is DFQATT, CDR2 SNEGSKA, per germline (reference sequence). The CDR3 is 11 residues long. Trimming cost V 3 bases and J 7 bases, with 9 bases left between them.

In this sample, this clone turned up a few times. The genes are TRBV7-8 and TRBJ2-3; D is undetermined. The CDR3 is 13 amino acids. V was pared by 6 bases and J by 0 bases, with 7 bases between. In germline, CDR1 is SGHVS, CDR2 FQNEAQ. The CDR3 sequence is CASRVTSTDTQYF. Here the CDR3 DNA reads TGTGCCAGCAGAGTGACTAGCACAGATACGCAGTATTTT.

The chain is built from TRBV9 and TRBJ1-3; tentatively, D is TRBD1 (5 bases). There are 14 residues in the CDR3. Germline V gene data show CDR1 as SGDLS and CDR2 as YYNGEE. The V gene lost 4 bases and the J gene lost 3 bases, with 11 bases spanning the gap. The DNA of the CDR3 is TGTGCCAGCAGCCCCTCCAGGGATGGAAACACCATATATTTT. It encodes CASSPSRDGNTIYF.

This clone was recorded a few times. This chain joins TRBV5-1 and TRBJ2-3; 7 bases are shared with TRBD2. Trimming cost V 3 bases and J 5 bases; bases outside gene matches: 12. Germline loops: CDR1 SGHRS, CDR2 YFSETQ. The CDR3 is 16 amino acids. The CDR3 loop is CASSSGEVAGGDTQYF. The CDR3 DNA follows: TGCGCCAGCAGCTCGGGAGAGGTAGCGGGCGGAGATACGCAGTATTTT.

This clone was observed a few times. V is TRBV7-6 and J is TRBJ2-7; a weak D match, TRBD2 (5 bases). Between the trimmed V and J ends, which lost 5 bases and 4 bases, there was a span of 12 bases. CDR1 and CDR2 from the germline V gene are SGHVS and FNYEAQ. This CDR3 contains 13 residues. This chain's CDR3 is CASSNGIKYEQYF. Here the CDR3 DNA reads TGTGCCAGCAGCAACGGGATCAAATACGAGCAGTACTTC.

The chain employs TRBV7-3 and TRBJ2-7, with 10 nucleotides matching TRBD1. Trimming at V came to 4 bases and at J to 6 bases, leaving 6 bases not matched to a gene. This CDR3 comprises 14 residues. Germline CDR1 is SGHTA and CDR2 is FQGTGA. The CDR3 spells CASSSTGGSSEQYF. The CDR3 DNA reads TGTGCCAGCAGCTCGACAGGGGGCTCTAGCGAGCAGTACTTC.

This clone was detected a few times. The chain's CDR3 is CASSRQTNTEAFF. The DNA for the CDR3 is TGTGCCAGCTCACGACAGACGAACACTGAAGCTTTCTTT. V usage is TRBV18 and J usage is TRBJ1-1; perhaps TRBD1 as D (5 bases). Trimming left V 4 bases short and J 1 base short, with 7 bases between. The CDR3 sequence is 13 residues long. Germline CDR1 reads KGHSH; CDR2 reads LQKENI.

The J gene is TRBJ2-7, the V gene TRBV5-4; TRBD2 is a possible D gene (6 bases). V was trimmed by 0 bases and J by 7 bases, leaving 14 bases between them. The CDR3 spans 14 residues. Germline V gene data show CDR1 as SGHNT and CDR2 as YYREEE (reference sequence). CDR3 sequence (DNA): TGTGCCAGCAGCTTGGGCGGGACCATGGGGGAGCAGTACTTC. Translation: CASSLGGTMGEQYF.